This paragraph covers one TCR beta chain sequence. This sample was taken from a study of blood T cell repertoires in COVID-19. In germline, CDR1 is MDHEN, CDR2 SYDVKM. V shed 1 base and J 1 base; nucleotides not matched to a gene: 7. The CDR3 is made up of 16 amino acids. This table comes from immunoSEQ multiplex PCR, and its TCRdb copy is limited to in-frame clones, with some not included. Among 150,000 to 200,000 clones listed, about 82% were seen once. The sequence was obtained from a woman aged 30 to 39 with acute or convalescent COVID-19. Sequences were obtained from peripheral blood. The rearrangement uses TRBV28 and TRBJ2-7, with 7 bases matching TRBD1. The CDR3 reads CASSLFRQGQSYEQYF. The CDR3 DNA follows: TGTGCCAGCAGTTTATTTCGCCAGGGACAGTCCTACGAGCAGTACTTC.